What follows describes a single TCR beta chain. What it binds is unknown. Data came from immunoSEQ multiplex PCR; TCRdb stores just in-frame clones and leaves some out. The sample lists about 680,000 clones; about 90% were seen once. This sample was taken from a study of Ad26.COV2.S vaccination and SARS-CoV-2 variants. Across the study: Intramuscularly, Ad26.COV2.S was given either once or twice, 56 days apart.

Treatment described: around 19 received Ad26.COV2.S at low or high dose, single or two shots; about 5 received placebo; per-sample allocation not given. The study sampled participants on day 63 after the first vaccine or placebo injection. Overall study findings and caveats: An underestimation of total T cell responses may have resulted from the TCR breadth and depth analyses. Substantial breadth was reported for post-vaccination spike-specific CD8+ and CD4+ T cells.

The CDR3 runs 12 residues. V shed 6 bases and J shed 0 bases, with 7 bases lying between them. Germline CDR1 reads SGHKS; CDR2 reads YYEKEE (reference sequence). The receptor's source is a person aged 18 to 59 who received the Ad26.COV2.S COVID-19 vaccine or a placebo. This specimen was peripheral blood, taken in a trial of Ad26.COV2.S vaccine versus placebo. This chain connects TRBV5-5 to TRBJ2-7; D not certain. CDR3 in amino acids: CASMASSYEQYF. CDR3 DNA: TGTGCCAGCATGGCCAGCTCCTACGAGCAGTACTTC.